The text below deals with one TCR beta chain. This record comes from a study of T cell changes during pregnancy in multiple sclerosis. This table comes from immunoSEQ multiplex PCR, and its TCRdb copy is limited to in-frame clones, with some not included. The sample gives around 97,000 clones, about 90% of which show up once; 0.93% is in the top ten. V dropped 5 bases and J dropped 5 bases, with 12 bases sitting between them. Per the germline V gene, CDR1 is LGHNT and CDR2 is FRNRAP. The CDR3 totals 13 residues. Sequenced material: peripheral blood, taken after pregnancy. The J gene is TRBJ1-1, the V gene TRBV12-5; D perhaps matches TRBD1 (5 bases). This clonotype originated in a female donor with multiple sclerosis, enrolled in a pregnancy study. As DNA, the CDR3 is TGTGCTAGTGGTCTCAGGGAAAGGACTGAAGCTTTCTTT. This gives the protein CASGLRERTEAFF.